This is a list of T cell receptor beta chains from one sample in a study of CXCR3-negative and CXCR3-positive naive CD8 T cells. TCRdb reprocessed the 5' RACE reads and keeps a single row for each CDR3 protein, giving no DNA. Its clone listing holds more than 50,000 distinct CDR3 sequences. The specimen sequenced was naive CXCR3- CD8+ T cells from blood. Receptors were obtained from a human donor in good health. Some clones in this sample may be carry-over from other donors' samples. The CDR3 runs from the conserved cysteine through the conserved F or W. Not every row has a clone size; where given, it reads once, few, many or a size class.

CASSLTPSAPYNEQFF TRBV7-6 - TRBJ2-1
CASSLVGYGTGELFF TRBV5-1 - TRBJ2-2
CASSVAGANTGELFF TRBV9 - TRBJ2-2
CSSSPLPGLAASEQFF TRBV7-2 - TRBJ2-1
CASSLIGLMETQYF TRBV7-2 - TRBJ2-1
CASSLVEGGGYEQYF TRBV7-8 - TRBJ2-7
CASSLQGGDIQYF TRBV18 - TRBJ2-4
CAISARDTDTQYF TRBV10-3 - TRBJ2-3
CASGINTGELFF TRBV28 - TRBJ2-2
CATSREGISYNEQFF TRBV15 - TRBJ2-1
CASSLETSGVPQYF TRBV7-2 - TRBJ2-5
CASSYTPGQGAYNEQFF TRBV6-5 - TRBJ2-1
CASSAGTAYEQYF TRBV7-8 - TRBJ2-7
CASGGLAGDEQYF TRBV7-6 - TRBJ2-7
CSVAGTGGRQRSAFF TRBV29-1 - TRBJ1-1
CSVEGTSGRAWDTQYF TRBV29-1 - TRBJ2-3
CASSQDLLPWDEQYF TRBV4-3 - TRBJ2-7
CASSLAAEYLFGSPLHF TRBV5-6 - TRBJ1-6
CASSPRGIGETQYF TRBV12-3/TRBV12-4 - TRBJ2-5
CASTLRTGPTYNEQFF TRBV6-2/TRBV6-3 - TRBJ2-1
CASSQDGHPVYSNQPQHF TRBV4-2 - TRBJ1-5
CASSQETQGAYEQYF TRBV14 - TRBJ2-7
CASSGQAYSPLHF TRBV7-2 - TRBJ1-6
CASRPGYNEQFF TRBV28 - TRBJ2-1
CASSSWTGNTEAFF TRBV7-3 - TRBJ1-1
CASSLRGGFNSPLHF TRBV27 - TRBJ1-6
CSARDPGGYGYTF TRBV20-1 - TRBJ1-2
CASSHRDSDHEQYF TRBV12-3/TRBV12-4 medium-sized TRBJ2-7
CASRRSSQGDTEAFF TRBV6-2/TRBV6-3 - TRBJ1-1
CASSGTGNSPLHF TRBV7-6 - TRBJ1-6
CASGLGRGQGFHEQYF TRBV4-3 - TRBJ2-7
CASSQDLKGAINTEAFF TRBV14 - TRBJ1-1
CASSSTTLYEQYF TRBV6-2/TRBV6-3 - TRBJ2-7
CSARDWPDTQYF TRBV20-1 - TRBJ2-3
CASSVEASGGYEQYF TRBV9 - TRBJ2-7
CASSSTGPPWTGELFF TRBV7-6 - TRBJ2-2
CSVEGGRDFAYNEQFF TRBV29-1 medium-sized TRBJ2-1
CSAGGTGEEETQYF TRBV20-1 - TRBJ2-5
CSADLSSYNEQFF TRBV20-1 - TRBJ2-1
CASRPRENIQYF TRBV21-1 - TRBJ2-4
CSARFQGASYGYTF TRBV20-1 - TRBJ1-2
CASSQRRQVQETQYF TRBV23-1 - TRBJ2-5
CSVGLSEGQGQFF TRBV29-1 - TRBJ2-1
CASSSPPNNEQFF TRBV12-3/TRBV12-4 - TRBJ2-1
CASSPQGIVYEQYF TRBV18 - TRBJ2-7
CASSFGAGVEFF TRBV28 - TRBJ2-1
CSVELWTDQETQYF TRBV29-1 - TRBJ2-5
CASTGSNQPQHF TRBV12-3/TRBV12-4 - TRBJ1-5
CASSQPGEEQYF TRBV18 - TRBJ2-7
CASREIDRNQPQHF TRBV28 - TRBJ1-5
CSVRPDSSYEQYF TRBV29-1 - TRBJ2-7
CSVDGTGGADTQYF TRBV29-1 - TRBJ2-3
CSARDRENYEQYF TRBV20-1 - TRBJ2-7
CASSFTSGGTTTYNEQFF TRBV12-3/TRBV12-4 - TRBJ2-1
CAPRDTVTGELFF TRBV12-3/TRBV12-4 - TRBJ2-2
CASSSGGEFLPGELFF TRBV12-3/TRBV12-4 - TRBJ2-2